This entry lists 15 T cell receptor beta chains sequenced from one sample in a study of blood T cell repertoires in COVID-19 (dated by TCRdb to the early 2020s). The receptor library was made with the immunoSEQ multiplex PCR assay. TCRdb re-hosts the immuneACCESS table, in-frame sequences only. Its copies lack some clones; in the studies checked, an unresolved V gene accounts for under half of them, and the cause for the rest is not known. The sample contains 88,000 or so clones, over 65% of them found a single time. The ten top clones hold about an eighth of the sample. The source material was peripheral blood. Receptors originate from a human donor in a cohort sampled during active COVID-19.

This chain joins TRBV4-3 and TRBJ2-3; maybe TRBD1 (5 bases). The CDR3 has 15 amino acids. Germline CDR1 and CDR2: LGHNA and YSLEER. V dropped 0 bases and J dropped 3 bases, with 10 bases sitting between them. The CDR3 protein is CASSQDPRATDTQYF. The CDR3 DNA is TGCGCCAGCAGCCAAGACCCCAGGGCGACAGATACGCAGTATTTT.

The chain combines TRBV5-8 with TRBJ2-4; D is undetermined. Between the trimmed V and J ends, which lost 1 base and 1 base, there was a span of 12 bases. The CDR3 spans 16 residues. Germline CDR1 SGHTS, CDR2 YDEGEE. CDR3 sequence: CASSLFGPEAKNIQYF. CDR3 bases: TGTGCCAGCAGCTTGTTTGGCCCGGAGGCCAAAAACATTCAGTACTTC.

The gene calls are TRBV5-5 and TRBJ2-3, with 7 bases that match TRBD1. The V gene's germline CDR1 is SGHKS and CDR2 YYEKEE (reference sequence). Losses at the gene ends were 4 bases for V and 5 bases for J; bases not matched to a gene: 13. The CDR3 consists of 16 residues. In DNA, the CDR3 is TGTGCCAGCAGCCTCGCCCCCGGGACAGTTATAGATACGCAGTATTTT. Translated: CASSLAPGTVIDTQYF.

The CDR3 loop is CASSQQAGAASTDTQYF. The CDR3 bases are TGCGCCAGCAGCCAACAAGCGGGGGCCGCTAGCACAGATACGCAGTATTTT. The gene calls are TRBV4-3 and TRBJ2-3, with 8 bases fitting TRBD2. Germline assignment: CDR1 LGHNA and CDR2 YSLEER. J was trimmed by 0 bases and V by 2 bases; bases with no gene match: 7. The CDR3 loop spans 17 amino acids.

This clone was picked up one time. The J gene is TRBJ1-4, the V gene TRBV29-1; D may be TRBD1 (6 bases). Germline CDR1 SQVTM, CDR2 ANQGSEA. Deletions cut 4 bases from V and 4 bases from J, with 10 bases between. This CDR3 region has 13 residues. The CDR3 sequence: CSVGTAFNEKLFF. The CDR3 DNA follows: TGCAGCGTTGGGACAGCTTTTAATGAAAAACTGTTTTTT.

The chain combines TRBV2 with TRBJ1-6; weak D call: TRBD1 (5 bases). Germline-derived CDR1 and CDR2 are SNHLY and FYNNEI. CDR3 length equals 15 residues. The V end was cut by 3 bases, the J end by 8 bases, with 14 bases between. The CDR3, as DNA: TGTGCCAGCAGTGATGCCAGGGCAGGGTATTCACCCCTCCACTTT. Protein sequence: CASSDARAGYSPLHF.

The J gene is TRBJ2-5, the V gene TRBV5-1, with 11 positions matching TRBD2. Looked up from germline, CDR1 is SGHRS and CDR2 is YFSETQ. V shed 1 base, J shed 4 bases, and the junction held 3 bases outside the gene matches. This CDR3 has 15 residues. CDR3 bases: TGCGCCAGCAGCTTGACTAGCGGGAGCCGAGAGACCCAGTACTTC. Translation: CASSLTSGSRETQYF.

The chain uses TRBV5-4 and TRBJ2-3; 11 nucleotides match TRBD2. Losses at the gene ends were 4 bases for V and 6 bases for J; bases not matched to a gene: 13. CDR3 length equals 17 residues. Germline CDR1 reads SGHNT; CDR2 reads YYREEE (reference sequence). The CDR3 DNA reads as TGTGCCAGCAGCCTGGGGCTGGATATAGCGGGAGGGGATACGCAGTATTTT. Its protein product is CASSLGLDIAGGDTQYF.

This chain uses TRBV7-8 with TRBJ1-1; D not certain. The CDR3 consists of 12 residues. From germline, CDR1 is SGHVS and CDR2 FQNEAQ. V was trimmed by 5 bases and J by 10 bases, leaving 14 bases between them. The CDR3 region has the DNA TGTGCCAGCAGCCCCCATGGACTTGGAGCTTTCTTT. Its translation: CASSPHGLGAFF.

This clone was seen just once. This sequence joins TRBV25-1 and TRBJ1-2; a possible D gene is TRBD1 (5 bases). V was trimmed by 8 bases and J by 8 bases, leaving 18 bases between them. The CDR3 consists of 13 residues. Germline assignment: CDR1 MGHDK and CDR2 SYGVNS. CDR3: CASSISGVGGYTF. CDR3 DNA: TGTGCCAGCTCCATCTCGGGGGTTGGCGGCTACACCTTC.

The chain links TRBV28 to TRBJ2-5; D is possibly TRBD1 (6 bases). There are 15 residues in the CDR3. Deletions cut 5 bases from V and 7 bases from J, with 20 bases between. The germline V gene has CDR1 MDHEN and CDR2 SYDVKM. The CDR3: CASSPGARDLGTQYF. The CDR3 DNA sequence: TGTGCCAGCAGTCCAGGGGCCCGCGATCTTGGGACCCAGTACTTC. Full variable domain (rest looked up from reference TRBV28 and TRBJ2-5): DVKVTQSSRYLVKRTGEKVFLECVQDMDHENMFWYRQDPGLGLRLIYFSYDVKMKEKGDIPEGYSVSREKKERFSLILESASTNQTSMYLCASSPGARDLGTQYFGPGTRLLVL.

Concerning this clone itself: Other DNA sequences from this sample encode an identical CDR3 as well. This chain links TRBV4-1 with TRBJ2-2; TRBD1 aligns across 7 bases. This CDR3 spans 17 amino acids. The germline V gene has CDR1 MGHRA and CDR2 YSYEKL. V gave up 0 bases and J gave up 0 bases; unmatched junction bases: 4. The CDR3 nucleotides read TGCGCCAGCAGCCAAGATCGGACAGGAACGAACACCGGGGAGCTGTTTTTT. This sequence encodes CASSQDRTGTNTGELFF.

The rearrangement links TRBV5-1 to TRBJ2-7; TRBD2 aligns across 11 bases. The CDR3 loop spans 15 amino acids. Germline CDR1 and CDR2: SGHRS and YFSETQ. Germline trimming cut 5 bases from V and 3 bases from J; bases unmatched to any gene: 7. The CDR3 is CASSLSGGENYEQYF. Written as DNA, the CDR3 is TGCGCCAGCAGTCTTAGCGGGGGGGAGAACTACGAGCAGTACTTC.

This clone has just a few counts. This rearrangement joins TRBV11-2 to TRBJ2-2, with 7 bases that match TRBD1. Trimming took 5 bases from V and 3 from J; bases not matched to a gene: 12. Per germline, CDR1 SGHAT and CDR2 FQNNGV. This CDR3 contains 17 residues. DNA of the CDR3: TGTGCCAGCAGCCCCAGAGCGGTGCAGGGGGACACCGGGGAGCTGTTTTTT. Its translation is CASSPRAVQGDTGELFF.

The gene calls are TRBV4-1 and TRBJ1-1; D not resolved. Between the trimmed V and J ends, which lost 2 bases and 5 bases, there was a span of 12 bases. The length of the CDR3 is 14 residues. The V gene's germline CDR1 is MGHRA and CDR2 YSYEKL. CDR3 DNA: TGCGCCAGCAGCCAAATAATCCGGGAGACTGAAGCTTTCTTT. The encoded protein is CASSQIIRETEAFF.